Included here is one T cell receptor beta chain sequence, with context. The source of the sample is a study of blood T cell repertoires in COVID-19. Whole-study context: Whether acute or convalescent, the COVID-19 samples came from the United States, Italy and Spain. T cells, B-cell-depleted T cells, or PBMCs provided the cDNA or gDNA that served as material.

Trimming took 5 bases from V and 1 from J, leaving 12 bases between them. The CDR3 length is 15 residues. Germline V gene lookup returns CDR1 MNHNY and CDR2 SVGAGI (reference sequence). Cohort allocation depended upon clinical history that participants reported. Original analysis: Amplifying reference gene primers gave estimates of nucleated cell counts. Here immunoSEQ multiplex PCR was the method, and the copy in TCRdb shows in-frame clones only, minus some. V, J and clone size derive from that table, while D and trimming were established from the DNA sequence. The table records 250,000 or so clones, 86% of them present only once.

This clonotype was obtained from a man aged 40-55 years who had recovered from COVID-19. This chain links TRBV6-6 with TRBJ1-3, with D possibly matching TRBD1 (5 bases). Sequenced input: PBMCs or T cells enriched from blood (not recorded which). CDR3 sequence: CASSDPQGSGNTIYF. The CDR3 DNA reads as TGTGCCAGCAGTGACCCCCAGGGTTCTGGAAACACCATATATTTT.